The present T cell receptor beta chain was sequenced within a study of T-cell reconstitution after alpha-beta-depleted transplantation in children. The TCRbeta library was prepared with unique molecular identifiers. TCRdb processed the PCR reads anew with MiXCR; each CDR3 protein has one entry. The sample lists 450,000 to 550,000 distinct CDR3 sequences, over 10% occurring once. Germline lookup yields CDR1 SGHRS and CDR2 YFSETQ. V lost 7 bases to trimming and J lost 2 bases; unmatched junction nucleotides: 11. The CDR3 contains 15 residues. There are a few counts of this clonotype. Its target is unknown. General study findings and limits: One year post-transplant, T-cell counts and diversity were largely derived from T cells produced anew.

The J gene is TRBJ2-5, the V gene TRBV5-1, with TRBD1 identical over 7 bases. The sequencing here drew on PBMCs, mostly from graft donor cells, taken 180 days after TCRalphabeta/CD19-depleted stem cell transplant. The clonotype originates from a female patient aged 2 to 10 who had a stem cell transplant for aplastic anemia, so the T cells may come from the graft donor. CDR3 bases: TGCGCCAGCGCCTCCGACAGGGCGCGGCAAGAGACCCAGTACTTC. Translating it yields CASASDRARQETQYF.